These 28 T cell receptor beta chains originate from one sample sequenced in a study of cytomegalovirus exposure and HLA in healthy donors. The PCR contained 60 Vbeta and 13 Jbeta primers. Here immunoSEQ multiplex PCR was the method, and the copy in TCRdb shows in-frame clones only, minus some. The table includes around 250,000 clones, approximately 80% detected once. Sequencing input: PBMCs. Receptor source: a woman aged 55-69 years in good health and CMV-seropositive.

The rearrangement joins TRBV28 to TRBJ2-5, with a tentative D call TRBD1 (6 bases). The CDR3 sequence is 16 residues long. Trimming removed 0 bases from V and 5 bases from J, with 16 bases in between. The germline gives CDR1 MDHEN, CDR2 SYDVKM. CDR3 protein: CASSLWGRGAEETQYF. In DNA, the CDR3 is TGTGCCAGCAGTTTATGGGGCAGGGGCGCGGAGGAGACCCAGTACTTC.

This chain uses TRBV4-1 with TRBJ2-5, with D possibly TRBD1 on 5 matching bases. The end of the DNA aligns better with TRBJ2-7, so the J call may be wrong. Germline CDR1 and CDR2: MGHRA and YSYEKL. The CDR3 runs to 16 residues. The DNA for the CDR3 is TGCGCCAGCTCCTCAAGGGGCCAGGGTGCGGCCTACGAGCAGTACTTC. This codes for CASSSRGQGAAYEQYF.

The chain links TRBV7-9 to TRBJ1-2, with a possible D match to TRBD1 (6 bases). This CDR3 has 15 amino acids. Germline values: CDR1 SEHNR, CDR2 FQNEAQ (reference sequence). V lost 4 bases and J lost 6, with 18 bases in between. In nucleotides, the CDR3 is TGTGCCAGCAGCTCCCCTTACCGACAGGAGGATGGCTACACCTTC. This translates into CASSSPYRQEDGYTF.

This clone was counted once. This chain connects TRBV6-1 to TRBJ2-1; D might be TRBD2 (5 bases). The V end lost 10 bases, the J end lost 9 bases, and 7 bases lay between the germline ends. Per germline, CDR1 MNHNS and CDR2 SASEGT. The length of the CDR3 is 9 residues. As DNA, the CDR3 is TGTGCCACCGGAGGTGAGCAGTTCTTC. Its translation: CATGGEQFF.

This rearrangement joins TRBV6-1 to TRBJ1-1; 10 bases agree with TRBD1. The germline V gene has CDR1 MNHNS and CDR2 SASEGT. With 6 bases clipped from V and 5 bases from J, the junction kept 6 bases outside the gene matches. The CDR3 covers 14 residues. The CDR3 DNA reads TGTGCCAGCAGAGCGACAGGGGGCTGGACTGAAGCTTTCTTT. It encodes CASRATGGWTEAFF.

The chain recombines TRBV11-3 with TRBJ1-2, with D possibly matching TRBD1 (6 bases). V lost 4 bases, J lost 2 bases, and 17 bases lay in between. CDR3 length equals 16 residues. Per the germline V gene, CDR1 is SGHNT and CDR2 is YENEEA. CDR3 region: CASSSAPGAVNYGYTF. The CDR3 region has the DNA TGTGCCAGCAGCTCGGCCCCAGGGGCTGTAAACTATGGCTACACCTTC.

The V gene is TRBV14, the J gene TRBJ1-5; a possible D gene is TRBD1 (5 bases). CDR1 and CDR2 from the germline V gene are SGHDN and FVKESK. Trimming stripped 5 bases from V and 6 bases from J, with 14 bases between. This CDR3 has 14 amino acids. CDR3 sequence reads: CASSGGAAGQPQHF. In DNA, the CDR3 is TGTGCCAGCAGCGGAGGGGCGGCGGGTCAGCCCCAGCATTTT.

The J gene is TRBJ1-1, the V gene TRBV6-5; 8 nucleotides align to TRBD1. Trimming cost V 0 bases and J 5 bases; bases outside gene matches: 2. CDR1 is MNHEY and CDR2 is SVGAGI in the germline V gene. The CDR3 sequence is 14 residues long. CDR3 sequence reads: CASSYSRGRTEAFF. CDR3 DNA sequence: TGTGCCAGCAGTTACTCCAGGGGGCGAACTGAAGCTTTCTTT.

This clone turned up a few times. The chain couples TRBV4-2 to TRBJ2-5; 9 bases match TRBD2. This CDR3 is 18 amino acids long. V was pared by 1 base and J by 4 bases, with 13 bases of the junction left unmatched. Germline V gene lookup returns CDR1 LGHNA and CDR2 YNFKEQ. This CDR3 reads CASSQVRGRASGGETQYF. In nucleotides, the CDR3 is TGTGCCAGCAGCCAAGTCCGCGGGAGGGCCTCGGGGGGAGAGACCCAGTACTTC.

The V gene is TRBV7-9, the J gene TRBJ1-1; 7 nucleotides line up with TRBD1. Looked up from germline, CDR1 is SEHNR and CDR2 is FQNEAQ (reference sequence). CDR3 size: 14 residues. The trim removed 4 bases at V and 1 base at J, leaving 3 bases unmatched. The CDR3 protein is CASSWGQWNTEAFF. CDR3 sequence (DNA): TGTGCCAGCAGCTGGGGACAGTGGAACACTGAAGCTTTCTTT.

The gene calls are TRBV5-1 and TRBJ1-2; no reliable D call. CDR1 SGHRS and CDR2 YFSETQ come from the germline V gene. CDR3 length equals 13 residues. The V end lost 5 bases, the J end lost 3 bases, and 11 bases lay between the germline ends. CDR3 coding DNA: TGCGCCAGCAGTCCGGAGGGCGACTATGGCTACACCTTC. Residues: CASSPEGDYGYTF.

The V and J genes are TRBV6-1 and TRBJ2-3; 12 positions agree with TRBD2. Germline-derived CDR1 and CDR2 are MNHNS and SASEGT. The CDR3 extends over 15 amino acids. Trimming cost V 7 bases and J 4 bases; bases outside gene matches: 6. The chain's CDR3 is CASNPSGRGSDTQYF. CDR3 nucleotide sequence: TGTGCCAGCAACCCTAGCGGGAGGGGCTCAGATACGCAGTATTTT.

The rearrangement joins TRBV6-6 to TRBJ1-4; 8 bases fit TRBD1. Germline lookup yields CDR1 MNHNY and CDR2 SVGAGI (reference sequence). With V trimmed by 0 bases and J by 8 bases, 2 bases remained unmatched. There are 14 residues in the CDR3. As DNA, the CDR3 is TGTGCCAGCAGTTACTCGGGACAGGACGAAAAACTGTTTTTT. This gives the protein CASSYSGQDEKLFF.

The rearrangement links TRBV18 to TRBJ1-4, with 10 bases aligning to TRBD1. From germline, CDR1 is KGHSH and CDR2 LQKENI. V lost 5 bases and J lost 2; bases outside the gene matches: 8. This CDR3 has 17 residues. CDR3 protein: CASSRQGARRTNEKLFF. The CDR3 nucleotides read TGTGCCAGCTCAAGACAGGGGGCGCGTAGGACTAATGAAAAACTGTTTTTT. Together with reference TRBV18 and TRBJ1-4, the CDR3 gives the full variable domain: NAGVMQNPRHLVRRRGQEARLRCSPMKGHSHVYWYRQLPEEGLKFMVYLQKENIIDESGMPKERFSAEFPKEGPSILRIQQVVRGDSAAYFCASSRQGARRTNEKLFFGSGTQLSVL.

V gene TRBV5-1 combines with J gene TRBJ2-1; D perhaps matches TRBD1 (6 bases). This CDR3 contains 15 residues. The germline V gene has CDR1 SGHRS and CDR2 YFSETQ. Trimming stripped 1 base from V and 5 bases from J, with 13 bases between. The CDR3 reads CASSLMGHTNNEQFF. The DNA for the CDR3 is TGCGCCAGCAGCTTGATGGGACATACGAACAATGAGCAGTTCTTC.

The CDR3 bases are TGTGCTAGTGGTTTGGTCCCGACGGACTCCTATGGCTACACCTTC. It encodes CASGLVPTDSYGYTF. The V and J genes are TRBV12-5 and TRBJ1-2; D call uncertain. CDR3 length equals 15 residues. The germline V gene has CDR1 LGHNT and CDR2 FRNRAP. With 0 bases removed from V and 4 bases from J, the gap between germline ends came to 12 bases. Filled out from reference TRBV12-5 and TRBJ1-2, the complete variable domain reads DARVTQTPRHKVTEMGQEVTMRCQPILGHNTVFWYRQTMMQGLELLAYFRNRAPLDDSGMPKDRFSAEMPDATLATLKIQPSEPRDSAVYFCASGLVPTDSYGYTFGSGTRLTVV.

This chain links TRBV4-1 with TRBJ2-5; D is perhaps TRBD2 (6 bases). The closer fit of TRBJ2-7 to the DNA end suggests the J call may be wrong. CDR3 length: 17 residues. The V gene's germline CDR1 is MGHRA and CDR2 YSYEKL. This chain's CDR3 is CASSQVARGAGLYEQYF. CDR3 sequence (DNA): TGCGCCAGCAGCCAAGTGGCGCGAGGAGCGGGTCTCTACGAGCAGTACTTC.

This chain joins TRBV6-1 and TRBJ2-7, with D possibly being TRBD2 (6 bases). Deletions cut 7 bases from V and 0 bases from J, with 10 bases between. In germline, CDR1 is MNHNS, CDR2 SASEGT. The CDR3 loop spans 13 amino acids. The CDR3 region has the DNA TGTGCCAGCAATGGAGGGACCTCCTACGAGCAGTACTTC. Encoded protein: CASNGGTSYEQYF.

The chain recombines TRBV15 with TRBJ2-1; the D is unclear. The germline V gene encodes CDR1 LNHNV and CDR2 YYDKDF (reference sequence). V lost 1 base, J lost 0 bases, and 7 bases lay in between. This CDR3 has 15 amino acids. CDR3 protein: CATSRASSSYNEQFF. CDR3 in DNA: TGTGCCACCAGCAGAGCTTCCAGCTCCTACAATGAGCAGTTCTTC. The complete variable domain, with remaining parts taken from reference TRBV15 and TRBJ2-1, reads DAMVIQNPRYQVTQFGKPVTLSCSQTLNHNVMYWYQQKSSQAPKLLFHYYDKDFNNEADTPDNFQSRRPNTSFCFLDIRSPGLGDTAMYLCATSRASSSYNEQFFGPGTRLTVL.

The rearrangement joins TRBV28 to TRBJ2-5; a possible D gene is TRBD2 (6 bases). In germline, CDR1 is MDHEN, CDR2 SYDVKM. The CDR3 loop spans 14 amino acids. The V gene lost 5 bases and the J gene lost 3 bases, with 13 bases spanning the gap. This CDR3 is CASSLGTFKETQYF. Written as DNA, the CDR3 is TGTGCCAGCAGTCTCGGGACTTTTAAAGAGACCCAGTACTTC.

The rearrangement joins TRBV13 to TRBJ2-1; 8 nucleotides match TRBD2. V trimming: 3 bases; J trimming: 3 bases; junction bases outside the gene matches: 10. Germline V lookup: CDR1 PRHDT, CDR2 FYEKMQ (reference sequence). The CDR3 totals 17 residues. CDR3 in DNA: TGTGCCAGCAGCTTTTTAATAAAGGCGGGGGGCTACAATGAGCAGTTCTTC. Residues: CASSFLIKAGGYNEQFF. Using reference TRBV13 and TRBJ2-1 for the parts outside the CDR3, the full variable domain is AAGVIQSPRHLIKEKRETATLKCYPIPRHDTVYWYQQGPGQDPQFLISFYEKMQSDKGSIPDRFSAQQFSDYHSELNMSSLELGDSALYFCASSFLIKAGGYNEQFFGPGTRLTVL.

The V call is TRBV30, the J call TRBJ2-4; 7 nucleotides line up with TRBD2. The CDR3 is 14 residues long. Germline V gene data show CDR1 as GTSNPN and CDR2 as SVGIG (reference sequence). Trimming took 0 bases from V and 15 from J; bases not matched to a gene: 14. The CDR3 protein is CAWSVLGEGGPRYF. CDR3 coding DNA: TGTGCCTGGAGTGTACTCGGTGAGGGAGGGCCCCGGTACTTC.

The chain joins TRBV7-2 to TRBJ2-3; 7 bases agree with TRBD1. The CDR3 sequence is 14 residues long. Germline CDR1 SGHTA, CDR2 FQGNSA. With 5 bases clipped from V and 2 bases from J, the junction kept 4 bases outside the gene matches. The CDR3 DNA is TGTGCCAGCAGCCTTGACAGGGTCACAGATACGCAGTATTTT. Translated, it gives CASSLDRVTDTQYF.

Here the CDR3 reads CASTEGGVLYEQYF. The CDR3 nucleotides read TGCGCCAGCACTGAGGGAGGGGTTCTCTACGAGCAGTACTTC. The chain carries TRBV5-1 and TRBJ2-7, with 7 bases fitting TRBD2. The CDR3 runs 14 residues. Trimming removed 6 bases from V and 3 bases from J; junction bases left unmatched: 9. CDR1 is SGHRS and CDR2 is YFSETQ in the germline V gene.

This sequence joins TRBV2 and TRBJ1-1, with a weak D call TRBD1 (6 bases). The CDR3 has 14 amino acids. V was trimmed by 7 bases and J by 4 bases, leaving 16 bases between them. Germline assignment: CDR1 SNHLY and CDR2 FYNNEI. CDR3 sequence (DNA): TGTGCCAGCAATTTAGTCGGGGGGCCCACTGAAGCTTTCTTT. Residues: CASNLVGGPTEAFF.

The DNA for the CDR3 is TGCGCCAGCAGCTTGTTAGCGGGCAAAAACACCGGGGAGCTGTTTTTT. It codes for CASSLLAGKNTGELFF. J is TRBJ2-2 and V is TRBV5-1, with 7 bases aligning to TRBD2. Per germline, CDR1 SGHRS and CDR2 YFSETQ. Trimming removed 1 base from V and 2 bases from J; junction bases left unmatched: 5. The CDR3 is 16 amino acids.

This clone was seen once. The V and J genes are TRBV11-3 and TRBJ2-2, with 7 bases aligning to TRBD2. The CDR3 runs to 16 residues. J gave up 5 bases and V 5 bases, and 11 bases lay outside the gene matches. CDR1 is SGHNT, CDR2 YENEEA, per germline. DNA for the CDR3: TGTGCCAGCAGCGGGGACTTCGCGGGAGTAACCGGGGAGCTGTTTTTT. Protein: CASSGDFAGVTGELFF. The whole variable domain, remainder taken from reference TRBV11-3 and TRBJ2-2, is EAGVVQSPRYKIIEKKQPVAFWCNPISGHNTLYWYLQNLGQGPELLIRYENEEAVDDSQLPKDRFSAERLKGVDSTLKIQPAELGDSAVYLCASSGDFAGVTGELFFGEGSRLTVL.

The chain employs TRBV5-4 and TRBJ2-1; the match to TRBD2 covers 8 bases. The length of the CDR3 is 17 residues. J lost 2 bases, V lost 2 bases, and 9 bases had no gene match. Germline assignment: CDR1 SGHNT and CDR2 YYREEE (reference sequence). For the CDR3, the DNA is TGTGCCAGCAGCTTCTCTGGACTAGCCCAGGCCTACAATGAGCAGTTCTTC. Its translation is CASSFSGLAQAYNEQFF. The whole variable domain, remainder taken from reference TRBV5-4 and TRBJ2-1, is ETGVTQSPTHLIKTRGQQVTLRCSSQSGHNTVSWYQQALGQGPQFIFQYYREEENGRGNFPPRFSGLQFPNYSSELNVNALELDDSALYLCASSFSGLAQAYNEQFFGPGTRLTVL.